Sequencing of this T cell receptor (beta chain) was carried out in a study of shared T cell receptors in the human thymus. Data came from immunoSEQ multiplex PCR; TCRdb stores just in-frame clones and leaves some out. The sample shows under 850,000 clones, roughly 90% of them seen only once. V lost 4 bases, J lost 3 bases, and 13 bases stayed unmatched. In germline, CDR1 is SGHTA, CDR2 FQGNSA. This CDR3 comprises 19 residues. The sample was also linked to a second study, of human thymus T cells. From that paper: Donors were healthy Finnish infants having corrective surgery for congenital heart defects. Obtained as resections during corrective heart surgery, the thymus tissue was then studied. Repertoires from thymus and blood appeared to show biased V and J gene usage. Highly overlapping thymic repertoires among unrelated individuals were reported in related research.

This chain links TRBV7-2 with TRBJ2-7; TRBD2 matches at 15 bases. This TCR derives from a boy under three years old with a congenital heart defect. Sequencing was carried out using thymocytes. CDR3 nucleotides: TGTGCCAGCAGCTCCCAAACGGGACTAGCGGGAGGACTCTACTACGAGCAGTACTTC. This codes for CASSSQTGLAGGLYYEQYF.